This T cell receptor beta chain was identified during a study of a mutant IDH1 vaccine in newly diagnosed glioma. Study context: It was radiotherapy, temozolomide, or both that patients received previously, with most receiving both.

Sequencing used immunoSEQ multiplex PCR; TCRdb keeps in-frame clones, though not all of them. The top ten hold about 9.1% of the sample, which has tens of thousands of clones, under 80% seen once. With regard to this clone: Antigen unknown.

Study-wide results and limits: Patients mounted vaccine-induced immune responses in 80% to 95% of cases. Apparently unrelated to pseudoprogression were changes in the top peripheral T cell clonotypes.

Time point of the sample: baseline, week 1 (first vaccination visit). As for treatment: pre-vaccination baseline after standard-of-care therapy. Those who donated had recent WHO grade 3 or 4 IDH1-mutant, ATRX-lost astrocytomas. The V gene's germline CDR1 is LNHNV and CDR2 YYDKDF (reference sequence). The CDR3 is 15 amino acids. Trimming took 4 bases from V and 2 from J; bases not matched to a gene: 6. Sequenced material: PBMCs, taken from a glioma patient treated with radiotherapy, temozolomide or both. The chain carries TRBV15 and TRBJ2-7, with TRBD1 matching 9 bases. This clonotype was sampled from a middle-aged man with glioma. Some clones in this sample may be carry-over from other donors' samples. The CDR3 sequence is CATSKRTGETYEQYF. CDR3 in DNA: TGTGCCACCAGCAAAAGGACAGGGGAGACCTACGAGCAGTACTTC.